Listed below are T cell receptor beta chains from one sample, sequenced in a study of OX40 agonist ivuxolimab in advanced cancers. Profiled with immunoSEQ multiplex PCR; TCRdb holds only in-frame clones, not every one. Here the sample spans roughly 36,000 clones, 65% to 75% being singletons. The specimen was CD4+ or CD8+ T cells sorted from blood, collected in a trial of the OX40 agonist ivuxolimab. The receptor source for this set is an adult with an advanced solid tumor such as melanoma, head and neck, liver or kidney cancer. Both conserved end residues are trimmed from each CDR3. The order of the fields is CDR3 protein, V gene, D gene. D genes are given only for firm matches.

CDR3aa: ASSVDRGRRVTGELF
v_gene: TRBV9
d_gene: .

CDR3aa: ASSFGRPEKLF
v_gene: TRBV11-2
d_gene: .

CDR3aa: ASSLVERNYNEQF
v_gene: TRBV19
d_gene: .

CDR3aa: ASSLRYEQY
v_gene: TRBV7-9
d_gene: .

CDR3aa: ASGTESSYNEQF
v_gene: TRBV6-1
d_gene: TRBD1

CDR3aa: AWSVLNGQSEAF
v_gene: TRBV30
d_gene: .

CDR3aa: ASSTRTGVIGYT
v_gene: TRBV5-6
d_gene: TRBD1

CDR3aa: ASSPSQGEVRKAF
v_gene: TRBV6-5
d_gene: TRBD1

CDR3aa: ASSEPTGLLH
v_gene: TRBV10-2
d_gene: .

CDR3aa: ASSEDSYNYGYT
v_gene: TRBV2
d_gene: .

CDR3aa: ASRRTGGHEQF
v_gene: TRBV27
d_gene: TRBD1

CDR3aa: ASNIPGQPYEQY
v_gene: TRBV6-4
d_gene: TRBD1

CDR3aa: ASSLGGTGNIQY
v_gene: TRBV5-6
d_gene: .

CDR3aa: AISLSTDTQY
v_gene: TRBV10-3
d_gene: .

CDR3aa: ASSRDPGQGETQY
v_gene: TRBV4-1
d_gene: TRBD1

CDR3aa: ASSEDRGYGYT
v_gene: TRBV2
d_gene: TRBD1

CDR3aa: ASSSLASSYT
v_gene: TRBV13
d_gene: .

CDR3aa: ASSARGEVLGTEAF
v_gene: TRBV7-8
d_gene: .

CDR3aa: ASSAIRPALVETQY
v_gene: TRBV6-1
d_gene: .

CDR3aa: SVGTGRNTEAF
v_gene: TRBV29-1
d_gene: .

CDR3aa: ASSTRDSYYNEQF
v_gene: TRBV19
d_gene: TRBD1

CDR3aa: ASSVGSRMNTEAF
v_gene: TRBV9
d_gene: .

CDR3aa: ASSKISGGAADTQY
v_gene: TRBV28
d_gene: TRBD2

CDR3aa: ASCPGLAGGQVTGELF
v_gene: TRBV27
d_gene: TRBD2